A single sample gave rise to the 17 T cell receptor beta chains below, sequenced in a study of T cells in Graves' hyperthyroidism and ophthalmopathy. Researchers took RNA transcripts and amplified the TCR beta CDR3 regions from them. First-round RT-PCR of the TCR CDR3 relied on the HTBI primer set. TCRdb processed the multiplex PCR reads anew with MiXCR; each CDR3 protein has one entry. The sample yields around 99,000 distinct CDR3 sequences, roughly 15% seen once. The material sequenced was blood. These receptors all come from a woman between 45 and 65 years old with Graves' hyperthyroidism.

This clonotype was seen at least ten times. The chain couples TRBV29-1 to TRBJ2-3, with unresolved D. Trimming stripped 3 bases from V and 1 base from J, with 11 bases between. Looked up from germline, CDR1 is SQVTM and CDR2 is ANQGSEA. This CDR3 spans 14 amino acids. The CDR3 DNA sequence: TGCAGCGTTGATAGTGGTCCTCGCACAGATACGCAGTATTTT. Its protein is CSVDSGPRTDTQYF.

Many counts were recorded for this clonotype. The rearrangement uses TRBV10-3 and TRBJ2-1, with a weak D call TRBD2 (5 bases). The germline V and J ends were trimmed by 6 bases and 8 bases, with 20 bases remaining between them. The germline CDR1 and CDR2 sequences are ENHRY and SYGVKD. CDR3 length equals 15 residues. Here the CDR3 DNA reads TGTGCCATCAGGGCCGACGGAGGACCGTCGGATGAGCAGTTCTTC. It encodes CAIRADGGPSDEQFF.

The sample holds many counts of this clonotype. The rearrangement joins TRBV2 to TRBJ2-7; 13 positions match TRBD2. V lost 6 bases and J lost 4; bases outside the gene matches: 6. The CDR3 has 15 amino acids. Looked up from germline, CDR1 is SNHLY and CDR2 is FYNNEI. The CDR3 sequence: CASRRGTSGIYEQYV. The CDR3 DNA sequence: TGTGCCAGCAGACGCGGGACTAGCGGGATTTACGAGCAGTACGTC.

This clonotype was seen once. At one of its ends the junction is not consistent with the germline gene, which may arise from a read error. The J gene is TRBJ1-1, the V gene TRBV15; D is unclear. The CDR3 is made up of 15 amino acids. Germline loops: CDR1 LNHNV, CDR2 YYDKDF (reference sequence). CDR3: CGTSRDEVTKTEAFF. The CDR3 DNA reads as TGTGGCACCAGCAGAGATGAGGTGACCAAGACTGAAGCTTTCTTT.

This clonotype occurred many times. Here the CDR3 DNA reads TGTGCCAGCAGACTTGGCCGGACAGCGGGCGATGAAAAACTGTTTTTT. This sequence encodes CASRLGRTAGDEKLFF. The chain couples TRBV28 to TRBJ1-4, with TRBD1 as a possible D gene (6 bases). V lost 6 bases and J lost 6, with 20 bases in between. Germline-derived CDR1 and CDR2 are MDHEN and SYDVKM. The CDR3 consists of 16 residues.

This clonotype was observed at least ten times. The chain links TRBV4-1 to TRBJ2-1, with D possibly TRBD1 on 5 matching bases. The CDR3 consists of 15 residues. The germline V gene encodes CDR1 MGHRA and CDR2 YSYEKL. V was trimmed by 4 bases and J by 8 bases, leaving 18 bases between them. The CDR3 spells CASSLMGRVVDEQFF. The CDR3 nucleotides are TGCGCCAGCAGCCTAATGGGCAGGGTGGTAGATGAGCAGTTCTTC.

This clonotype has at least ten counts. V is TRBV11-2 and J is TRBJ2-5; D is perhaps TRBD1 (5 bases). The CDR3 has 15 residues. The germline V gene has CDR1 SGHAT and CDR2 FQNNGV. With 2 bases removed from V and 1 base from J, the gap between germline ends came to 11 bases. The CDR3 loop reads CASSLTWQGQETQYF. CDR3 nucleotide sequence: TGTGCCAGCAGCTTAACATGGCAGGGCCAAGAGACCCAGTACTTC.

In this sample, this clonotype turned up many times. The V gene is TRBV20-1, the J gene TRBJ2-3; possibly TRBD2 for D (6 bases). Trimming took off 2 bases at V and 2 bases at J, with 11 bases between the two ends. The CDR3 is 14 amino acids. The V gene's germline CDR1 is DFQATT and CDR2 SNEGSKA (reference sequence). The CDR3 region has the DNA TGCAGTGCTAGACGGCGGGATAACACAGATACGCAGTATTTT. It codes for CSARRRDNTDTQYF.

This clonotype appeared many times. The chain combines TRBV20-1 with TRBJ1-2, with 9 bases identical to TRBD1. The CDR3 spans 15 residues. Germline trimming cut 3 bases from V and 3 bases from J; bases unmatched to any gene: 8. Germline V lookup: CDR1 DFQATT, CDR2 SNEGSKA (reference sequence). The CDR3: CSASWWDRVHYGYTF. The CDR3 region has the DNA TGCAGTGCTAGCTGGTGGGACAGGGTTCACTATGGCTACACCTTC.

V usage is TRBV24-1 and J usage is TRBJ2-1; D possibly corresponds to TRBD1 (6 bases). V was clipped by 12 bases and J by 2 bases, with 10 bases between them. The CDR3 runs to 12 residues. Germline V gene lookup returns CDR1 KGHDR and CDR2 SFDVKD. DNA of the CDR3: TGTGCCGCGGCAGGGGCCTACAATGAGCAGTTCTTC. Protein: CAAAGAYNEQFF.

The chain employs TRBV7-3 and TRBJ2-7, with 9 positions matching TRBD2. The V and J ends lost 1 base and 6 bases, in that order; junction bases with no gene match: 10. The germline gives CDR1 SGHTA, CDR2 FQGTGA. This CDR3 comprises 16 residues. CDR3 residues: CASSLMIAGGPPEQYV. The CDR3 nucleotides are TGTGCCAGCAGCTTAATGATCGCGGGAGGGCCCCCCGAGCAGTACGTC.

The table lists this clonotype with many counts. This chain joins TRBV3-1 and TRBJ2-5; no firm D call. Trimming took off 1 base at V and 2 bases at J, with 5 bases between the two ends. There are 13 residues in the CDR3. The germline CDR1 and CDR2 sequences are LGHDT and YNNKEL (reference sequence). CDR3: CASSQGRQETQYF. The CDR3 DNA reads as TGTGCCAGCAGCCAAGGCAGGCAAGAGACCCAGTACTTC.

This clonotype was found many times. The CDR3 sequence is CSASYRDRGLDEQYF. CDR3 nucleotides: TGCAGTGCGTCCTATCGGGACAGGGGGCTGGACGAGCAGTACTTC. J is TRBJ2-7 and V is TRBV20-1; 12 nucleotides match TRBD1. Germline values: CDR1 DFQATT, CDR2 SNEGSKA (reference sequence). J was trimmed by 5 bases and V by 6 bases; bases with no gene match: 11. The CDR3 totals 15 residues.

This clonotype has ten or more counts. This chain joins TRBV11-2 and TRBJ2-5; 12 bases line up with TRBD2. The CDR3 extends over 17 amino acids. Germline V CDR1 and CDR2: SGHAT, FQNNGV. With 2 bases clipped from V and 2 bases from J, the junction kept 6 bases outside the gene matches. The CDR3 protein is CASSLWGLAGGQETQYF. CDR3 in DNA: TGTGCCAGCAGCTTATGGGGCCTAGCGGGAGGGCAAGAGACCCAGTACTTC.

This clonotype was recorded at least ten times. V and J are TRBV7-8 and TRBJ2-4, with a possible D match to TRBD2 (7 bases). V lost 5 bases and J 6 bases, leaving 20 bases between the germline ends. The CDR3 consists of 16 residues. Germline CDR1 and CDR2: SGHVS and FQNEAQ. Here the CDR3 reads CASSPEGGGSTNIQYF. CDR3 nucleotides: TGTGCCAGCAGCCCTGAAGGGGGAGGGTCGACAAACATTCAGTACTTC.

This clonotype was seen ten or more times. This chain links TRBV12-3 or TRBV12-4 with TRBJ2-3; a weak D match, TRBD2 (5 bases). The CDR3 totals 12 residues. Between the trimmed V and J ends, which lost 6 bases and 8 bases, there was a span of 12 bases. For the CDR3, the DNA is TGTGCCAGCAGCCGGGGTTCAGCTACGCAGTATTTT. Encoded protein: CASSRGSATQYF.

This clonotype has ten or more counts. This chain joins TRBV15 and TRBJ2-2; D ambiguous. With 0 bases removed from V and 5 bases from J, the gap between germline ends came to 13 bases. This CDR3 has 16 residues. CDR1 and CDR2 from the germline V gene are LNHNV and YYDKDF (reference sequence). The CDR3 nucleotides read TGTGCCACCAGCAGAGATCATAGGGTTTTGACCGGGGAGCTGTTTTTT. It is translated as CATSRDHRVLTGELFF.